This passage covers 9 T cell receptor beta chains from one sample sequenced in a study of blood T cell repertoires in COVID-19. Here immunoSEQ multiplex PCR was the method, and the copy in TCRdb shows in-frame clones only, minus some. The sample yields 180,000 or so clones, about 85% seen once. Sequences were obtained from peripheral blood. The receptors shown here come from a woman of 80 years or more with acute or convalescent COVID-19.

Here the CDR3 reads CASSLAVGRTNYGYTF. The CDR3 DNA sequence: TGTGCCAGCAGCTTAGCGGTCGGGCGGACAAACTATGGCTACACCTTC. The genes are TRBV7-9 and TRBJ1-2; TRBD1 is a possible D gene (5 bases). The CDR3 totals 16 residues. Germline-derived CDR1 and CDR2 are SEHNR and FQNEAQ (reference sequence). V was pared by 0 bases and J by 2 bases, with 13 bases between. The full variable domain, rest sourced from reference TRBV7-9 and TRBJ1-2, is DTGVSQNPRHKITKRGQNVTFRCDPISEHNRLYWYRQTLGQGPEFLTYFQNEAQLEKSRLLSDRFSAERPKGSFSTLEIQRTEQGDSAMYLCASSLAVGRTNYGYTFGSGTRLTVV.

This chain links TRBV10-3 with TRBJ2-7; D gene uncertain. Trimming left V 0 bases short and J 3 bases short, with 9 bases between. The CDR3 contains 14 residues. Looked up from germline, CDR1 is ENHRY and CDR2 is SYGVKD. The CDR3 protein is CAISESQTSYEQYF. In nucleotides, the CDR3 is TGTGCCATCAGTGAGTCGCAAACGAGCTACGAGCAGTACTTC.

This rearrangement joins TRBV27 to TRBJ2-3, with TRBD2 matching 11 bases. The germline V gene encodes CDR1 MNHEY and CDR2 SMNVEV (reference sequence). The CDR3 length is 14 residues. The trim removed 2 bases at V and 9 bases at J, leaving 4 bases unmatched. CDR3 amino acids: CASSLGGTSGTQYF. In nucleotides, the CDR3 is TGTGCCAGCAGTTTAGGGGGGACTAGCGGCACGCAGTATTTT.

This clone was recorded only once. This chain links TRBV7-3 with TRBJ2-7, with D maybe TRBD1 (6 bases). Per the germline V gene, CDR1 is SGHTA and CDR2 is FQGTGA. The length of the CDR3 is 14 residues. V lost 5 bases to trimming and J lost 5 bases, with 16 bases between them. CDR3 nucleotide sequence: TGTGCCAGCAGCCCCAACCAGGGGTCTGACGAGCAGTACTTC. Its protein product is CASSPNQGSDEQYF.

The V gene is TRBV4-3, the J gene TRBJ2-3; 7 nucleotides match TRBD1. Germline V gene lookup returns CDR1 LGHNA and CDR2 YSLEER. V gave up 6 bases and J gave up 3 bases; unmatched junction bases: 9. The CDR3 length is 15 residues. The CDR3 nucleotides are TGCGCCAGCAGACGGGCGGCAGGGGGTACAGATACGCAGTATTTT. The encoded protein is CASRRAAGGTDTQYF.

This clone showed up just a few times. The chain carries TRBV18 and TRBJ1-4, with 10 positions matching TRBD1. V gave up 4 bases and J gave up 7 bases; unmatched junction bases: 9. This CDR3 spans 16 amino acids. Germline V CDR1 and CDR2: KGHSH, LQKENI. The CDR3 DNA sequence: TGTGCCAGCTCACTCATCAAGGACAGGGGGTTTGAAAAACTGTTTTTT. Translating it yields CASSLIKDRGFEKLFF.

This chain connects TRBV3-1 (or the pseudogene TRBV3-2) to TRBJ1-5, with 7 nucleotides matching TRBD1. V gave up 4 bases and J gave up 4 bases; unmatched junction bases: 4. This CDR3 contains 14 residues. Germline loops: CDR1 LGHDT, CDR2 YNNKEL (reference sequence). CDR3 loop: CASSLGQPNQPQHF. DNA for the CDR3: TGTGCCAGCAGCCTGGGACAGCCTAATCAGCCCCAGCATTTT.

This chain connects TRBV7-2 to TRBJ1-5, with D perhaps matching TRBD1 (5 bases). This CDR3 is built from 14 residues. Germline CDR1 and CDR2: SGHTA and FQGNSA. Trimming cost V 3 bases and J 7 bases, with 13 bases left between them. CDR3 coding DNA: TGTGCCAGCAGCTTTTGGGGGGGTGGACAGCCCCAGCATTTT. Protein sequence: CASSFWGGGQPQHF. Filled out from reference TRBV7-2 and TRBJ1-5, the complete variable domain reads GAGVSQSPSNKVTEKGKDVELRCDPISGHTALYWYRQSLGQGLEFLIYFQGNSAPDKSGLPSDRFSAERTGGSVSTLTIQRTQQEDSAVYLCASSFWGGGQPQHFGDGTRLSIL.

This clone was seen more than once but under ten times. The V gene is TRBV11-2, the J gene TRBJ2-2; tentative D call: TRBD2 (6 bases). CDR3 length: 15 residues. CDR1 is SGHAT and CDR2 is FQNNGV in the germline V gene. V lost 2 bases to trimming and J lost 2 bases, with 9 bases between them. The CDR3 sequence: CASSLFGSNTGELFF. The CDR3, as DNA: TGTGCCAGCAGCTTATTCGGGAGTAACACCGGGGAGCTGTTTTTT.